This TCR beta chain was recovered during a study of blood T cells in healthy people across ages. Study-wide results and limits: Both higher diversity and more naive CD4+ cells marked long-lived donors when set against aged donors. Roughly linearly, TCR beta diversity per million T cells fell as age increased.

This clonotype was counted a few times. No antigen is known for it. After removal of 2 bases from V and 3 bases from J, the junction contained 5 bases not matched to a gene. This CDR3 has 15 residues. The germline CDR1 and CDR2 sequences are LNHNV and YYDKDF (reference sequence). Whenever a sample was processed, at least 6 million PBMCs were isolated. Combining a sample-barcoded 5' primer with a J-beta primer mix, a second PCR ran for 7 to 11 cycles. TCRdb re-called the 5' RACE reads through MiXCR, storing one row per CDR3 protein. Of 1.5 million to 2 million distinct CDR3 sequences listed, under 30% are singletons.

The receptor comes from a woman aged 30 to 39 in good health. The J gene is TRBJ2-7, the V gene TRBV15; 9 nucleotides match TRBD1. The sample comprised blood. The CDR3 coding sequence is TGTGCCACCAGCAGAACTGGACAGGGGATCTACGAGCAGTACTTC. Its translation: CATSRTGQGIYEQYF.